The clone carrying this T cell receptor beta chain was detected a few times. Antigen: not known. The sample is drawn from a study of beta chain features in type 1 diabetes. Study conclusions and caveats: A potential influence of HLA type upon TCRB rearrangement remained unresolved herein. The similarity of naive, central memory and Treg TCRB repertoires appeared greater among patients than among healthy donors. People with Type 1 diabetes carried modestly yet significantly shorter TCRB CDR3s in all four CD4+ subsets.

CDR3 size: 16 residues. CDR1 and CDR2 from the germline V gene are LNHNV and YYDKDF (reference sequence). Trimming shortened V by 1 base and J by 4 bases, and 14 bases separated the two germline ends. Every bit of the isolated RNA underwent reverse transcription, so sequencing read expressed TCRB transcripts. Generated by immunoSEQ multiplex PCR, the TCRdb table keeps only in-frame clones and is missing some. The sample has about 220,000 clones, approximately 10% seen once. The chain is built from TRBV15 and TRBJ1-5; D is ambiguous. Sequenced input: central memory CD4+ T cells from blood. The origin of this receptor is a man aged 18 to 30 in good health. The CDR3 spells CATSRVSWRGNQPQHF. The CDR3 region has the DNA TGTGCCACCAGCAGAGTCTCATGGCGGGGAAATCAGCCCCAGCATTTT.